This T cell receptor beta chain derives from a study of T-cell memory formation after mild COVID-19. Study results and caveats: Contracting CD4+ clones lay largely in CM and EM, with CD8+ ones residing in EMRA.

The V and J ends lost 2 bases and 2 bases, in that order; junction bases with no gene match: 4. The CDR3 spans 17 residues. Germline-derived CDR1 and CDR2 are SGHRS and YFSETQ. This clonotype was picked up a small number of times. Its target is not known. TCRdb redid the calling of the 5' RACE reads with MiXCR, one entry per CDR3 protein. The sample has approximately 250,000 distinct CDR3 sequences, 16% seen once; the top ten hold around 23%. This clonotype originated in a man aged 18 to 29 who had mild COVID-19 (a few samples of this study predate the infection). Cell type and time point are not known. V usage is TRBV5-1 and J usage is TRBJ2-2; 12 bases fit TRBD1. Sample: PBMCs or a T cell subset sorted from them (not recorded which). The CDR3 sequence: CASSLFGTGGNTGELFF. The CDR3 bases are TGCGCCAGCAGCTTATTTGGGACAGGGGGCAACACCGGGGAGCTGTTTTTT.